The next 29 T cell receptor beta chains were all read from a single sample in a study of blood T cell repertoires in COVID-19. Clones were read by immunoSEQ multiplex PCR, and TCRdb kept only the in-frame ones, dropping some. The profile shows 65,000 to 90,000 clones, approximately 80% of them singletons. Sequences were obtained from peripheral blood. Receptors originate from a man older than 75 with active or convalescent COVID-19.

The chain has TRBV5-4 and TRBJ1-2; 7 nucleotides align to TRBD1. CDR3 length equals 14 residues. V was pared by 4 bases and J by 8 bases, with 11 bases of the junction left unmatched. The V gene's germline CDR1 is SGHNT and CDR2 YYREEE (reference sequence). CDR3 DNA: TGTGCCAGCAGCCTGGGACAGCCCACTTTCGGCTACACCTTC. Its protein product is CASSLGQPTFGYTF. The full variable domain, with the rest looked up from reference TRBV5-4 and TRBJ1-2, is ETGVTQSPTHLIKTRGQQVTLRCSSQSGHNTVSWYQQALGQGPQFIFQYYREEENGRGNFPPRFSGLQFPNYSSELNVNALELDDSALYLCASSLGQPTFGYTFGSGTRLTVV.

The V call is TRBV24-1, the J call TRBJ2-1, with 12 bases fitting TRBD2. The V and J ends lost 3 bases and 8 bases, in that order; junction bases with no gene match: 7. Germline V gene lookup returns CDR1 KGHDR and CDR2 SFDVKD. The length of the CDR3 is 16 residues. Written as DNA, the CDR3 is TGTGCCACCAGTGATAAAAGGGCTAGCGGGAGGGATGAGCAGTTCTTC. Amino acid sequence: CATSDKRASGRDEQFF.

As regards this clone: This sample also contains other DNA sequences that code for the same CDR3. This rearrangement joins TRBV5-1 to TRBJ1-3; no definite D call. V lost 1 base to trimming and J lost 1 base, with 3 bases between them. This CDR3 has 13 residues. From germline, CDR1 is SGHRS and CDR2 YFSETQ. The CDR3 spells CASSLSSGNTIYF. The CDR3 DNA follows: TGCGCCAGCAGCTTGTCGTCTGGAAACACCATATATTTT.

CDR3 region: CASSPGTSGSTHEQFF. CDR3 nucleotides: TGTGCCAGCAGCCCCGGGACTAGCGGGAGTACCCATGAGCAGTTCTTC. This chain links TRBV3-1 (or the pseudogene TRBV3-2) with TRBJ2-1; 14 positions match TRBD2. The V segment lost 4 bases and the J segment 8 bases; nucleotides outside the gene matches: 7. The CDR3 extends over 16 amino acids. Germline lookup yields CDR1 LGHDT and CDR2 YNNKEL (reference sequence).

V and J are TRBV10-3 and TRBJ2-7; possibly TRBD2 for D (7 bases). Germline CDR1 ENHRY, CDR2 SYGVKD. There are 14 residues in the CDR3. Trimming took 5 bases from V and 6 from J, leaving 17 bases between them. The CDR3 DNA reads TGTGCCATCAGTCCCGGGGGGCGTGGGATCGAGCAGTACTTC. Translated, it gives CAISPGGRGIEQYF.

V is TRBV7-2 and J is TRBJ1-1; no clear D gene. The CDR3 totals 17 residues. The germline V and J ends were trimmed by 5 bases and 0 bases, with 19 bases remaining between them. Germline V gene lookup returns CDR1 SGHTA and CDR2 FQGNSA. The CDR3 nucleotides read TGTGCCAGCAGCCCGTCCGTAGGGAGGCCCCTGAACACTGAAGCTTTCTTT. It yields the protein CASSPSVGRPLNTEAFF.

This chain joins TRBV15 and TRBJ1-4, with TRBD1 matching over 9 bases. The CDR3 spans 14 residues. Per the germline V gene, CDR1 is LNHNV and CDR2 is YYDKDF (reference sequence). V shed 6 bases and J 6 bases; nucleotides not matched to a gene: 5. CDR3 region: CATSRTGEYEKLFF. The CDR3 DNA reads TGTGCCACCAGTAGGACAGGGGAATATGAAAAACTGTTTTTT.

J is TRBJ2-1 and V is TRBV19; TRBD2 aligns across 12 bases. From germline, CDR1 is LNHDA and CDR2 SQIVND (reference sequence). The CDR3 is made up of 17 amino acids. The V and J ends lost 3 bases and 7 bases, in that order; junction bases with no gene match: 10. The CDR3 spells CASSIPSTSGSGNEQFF. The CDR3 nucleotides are TGTGCCAGTAGTATTCCCTCGACTAGCGGGAGTGGTAATGAGCAGTTCTTC.

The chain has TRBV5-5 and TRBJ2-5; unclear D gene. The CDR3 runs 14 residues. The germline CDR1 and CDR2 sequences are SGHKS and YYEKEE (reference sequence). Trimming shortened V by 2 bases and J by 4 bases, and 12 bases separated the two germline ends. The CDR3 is CASSFWSERETQYF. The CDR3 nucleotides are TGTGCCAGCAGCTTTTGGTCGGAGAGAGAGACCCAGTACTTC.

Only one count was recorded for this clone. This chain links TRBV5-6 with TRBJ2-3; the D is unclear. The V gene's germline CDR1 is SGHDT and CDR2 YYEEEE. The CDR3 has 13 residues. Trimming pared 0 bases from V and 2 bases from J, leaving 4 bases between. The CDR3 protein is CASSLEYTDTQYF. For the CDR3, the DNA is TGTGCCAGCAGCTTGGAATACACAGATACGCAGTATTTT.

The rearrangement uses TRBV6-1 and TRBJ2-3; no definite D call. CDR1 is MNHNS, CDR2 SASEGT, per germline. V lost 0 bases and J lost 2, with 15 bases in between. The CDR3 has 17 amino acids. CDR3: CASSEAPPRHPTDTQYF. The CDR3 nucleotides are TGTGCCAGCAGTGAAGCCCCCCCGAGACACCCCACAGATACGCAGTATTTT.

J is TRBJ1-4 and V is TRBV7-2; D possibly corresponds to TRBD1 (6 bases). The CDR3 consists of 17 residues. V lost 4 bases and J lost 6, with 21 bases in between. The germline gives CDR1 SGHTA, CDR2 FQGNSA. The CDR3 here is CASSSQGSTSPDEKLFF. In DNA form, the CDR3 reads TGTGCCAGCAGCTCGCAGGGGTCCACTTCACCAGATGAAAAACTGTTTTTT.

CDR3: CASGSGGGALAKNIQYF. The CDR3 bases are TGTGCCAGCGGCTCCGGTGGTGGGGCACTAGCCAAAAACATTCAGTACTTC. The chain combines TRBV7-9 with TRBJ2-4, with D possibly TRBD1 on 5 matching bases. The CDR3 contains 17 residues. The V gene's germline CDR1 is SEHNR and CDR2 FQNEAQ (reference sequence). V was clipped by 8 bases and J by 0 bases, with 20 bases between them.

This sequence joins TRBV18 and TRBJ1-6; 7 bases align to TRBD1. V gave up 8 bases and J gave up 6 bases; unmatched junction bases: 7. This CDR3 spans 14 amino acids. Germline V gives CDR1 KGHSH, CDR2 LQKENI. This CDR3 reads CASQTGDSNSPLHF. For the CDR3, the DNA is TGTGCCAGCCAAACAGGGGACAGTAATTCACCCCTCCACTTT.

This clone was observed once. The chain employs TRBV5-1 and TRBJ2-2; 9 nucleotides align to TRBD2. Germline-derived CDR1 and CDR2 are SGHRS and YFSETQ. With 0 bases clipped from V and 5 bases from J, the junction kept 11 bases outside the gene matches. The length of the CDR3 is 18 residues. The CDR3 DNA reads TGCGCCAGCAGCTTGGTTCCCCCTACTAGCGGGCGGACCGGGGAGCTGTTTTTT. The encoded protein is CASSLVPPTSGRTGELFF.

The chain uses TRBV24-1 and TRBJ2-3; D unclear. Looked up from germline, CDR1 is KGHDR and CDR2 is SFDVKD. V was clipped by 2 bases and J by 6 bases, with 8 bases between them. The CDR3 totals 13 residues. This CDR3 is CATSDYGRDTQYF. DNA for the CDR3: TGTGCCACCAGTGATTACGGCAGGGATACGCAGTATTTT.

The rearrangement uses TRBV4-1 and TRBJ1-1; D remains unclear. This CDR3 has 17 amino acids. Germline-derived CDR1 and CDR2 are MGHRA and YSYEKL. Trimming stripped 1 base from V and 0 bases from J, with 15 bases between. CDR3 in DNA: TGCGCCAGCAGCCAAGGACGGGCTCGGAGGGTGAACACTGAAGCTTTCTTT. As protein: CASSQGRARRVNTEAFF.

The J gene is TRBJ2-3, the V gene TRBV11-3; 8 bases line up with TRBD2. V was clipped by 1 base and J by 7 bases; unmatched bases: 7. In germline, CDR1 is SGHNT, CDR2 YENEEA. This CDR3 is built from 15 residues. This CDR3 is CASSLASGPPNTQYF. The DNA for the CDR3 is TGTGCCAGCAGCTTAGCTAGCGGGCCTCCCAATACGCAGTATTTT.

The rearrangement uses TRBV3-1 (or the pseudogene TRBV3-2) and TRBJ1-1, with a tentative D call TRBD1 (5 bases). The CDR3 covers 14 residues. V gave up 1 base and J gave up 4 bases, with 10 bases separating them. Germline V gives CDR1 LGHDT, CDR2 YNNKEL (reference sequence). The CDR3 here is CASSQAGWGTEAFF. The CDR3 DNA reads TGTGCCAGCAGCCAAGCAGGGTGGGGCACTGAAGCTTTCTTT.

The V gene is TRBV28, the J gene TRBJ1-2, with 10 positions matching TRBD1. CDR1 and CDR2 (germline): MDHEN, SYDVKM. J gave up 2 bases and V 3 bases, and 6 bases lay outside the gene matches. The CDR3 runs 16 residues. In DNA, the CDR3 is TGTGCCAGCAGTTTGGGCGGGACAGGGGTGAACTATGGCTACACCTTC. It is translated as CASSLGGTGVNYGYTF.

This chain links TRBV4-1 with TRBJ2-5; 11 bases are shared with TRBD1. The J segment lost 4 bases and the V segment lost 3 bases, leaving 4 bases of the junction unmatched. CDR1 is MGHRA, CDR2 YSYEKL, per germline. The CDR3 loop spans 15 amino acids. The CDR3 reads CASSQGTGGTETQYF. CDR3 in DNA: TGCGCCAGCAGCCAGGGGACAGGGGGTACAGAGACCCAGTACTTC.

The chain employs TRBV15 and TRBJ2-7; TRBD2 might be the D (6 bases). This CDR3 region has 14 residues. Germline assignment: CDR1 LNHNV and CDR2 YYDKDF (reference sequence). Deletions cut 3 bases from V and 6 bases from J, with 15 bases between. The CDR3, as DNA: TGTGCCACCAGCAGGGTTCGGGGGAATGGCGAGCAGTACTTC. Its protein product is CATSRVRGNGEQYF.

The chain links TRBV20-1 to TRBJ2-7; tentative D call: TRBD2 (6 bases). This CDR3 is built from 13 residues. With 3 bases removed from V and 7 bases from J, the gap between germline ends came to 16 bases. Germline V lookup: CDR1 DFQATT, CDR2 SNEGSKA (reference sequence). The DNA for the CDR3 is TGCAGTGCTAGTAGAACTAGCACGGGGGAGCAGTACTTC. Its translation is CSASRTSTGEQYF.

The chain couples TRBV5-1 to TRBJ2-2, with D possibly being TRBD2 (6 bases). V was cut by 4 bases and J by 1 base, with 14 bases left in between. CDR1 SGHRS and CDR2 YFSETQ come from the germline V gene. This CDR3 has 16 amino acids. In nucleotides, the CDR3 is TGCGCCAGCAGCCCCCGGGGTAGCGGGAACACCGGGGAGCTGTTTTTT. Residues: CASSPRGSGNTGELFF. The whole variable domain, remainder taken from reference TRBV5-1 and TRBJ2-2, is KAGVTQTPRYLIKTRGQQVTLSCSPISGHRSVSWYQQTPGQGLQFLFEYFSETQRNKGNFPGRFSGRQFSNSRSEMNVSTLELGDSALYLCASSPRGSGNTGELFFGEGSRLTVL.

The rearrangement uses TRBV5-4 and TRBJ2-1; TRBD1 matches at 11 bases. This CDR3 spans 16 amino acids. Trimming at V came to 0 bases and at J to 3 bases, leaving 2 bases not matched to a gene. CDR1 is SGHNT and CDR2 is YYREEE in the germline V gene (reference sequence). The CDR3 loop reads CASSLGGTGGYNEQFF. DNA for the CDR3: TGTGCCAGCAGCTTGGGTGGGACAGGGGGCTACAATGAGCAGTTCTTC. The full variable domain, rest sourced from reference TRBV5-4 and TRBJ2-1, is ETGVTQSPTHLIKTRGQQVTLRCSSQSGHNTVSWYQQALGQGPQFIFQYYREEENGRGNFPPRFSGLQFPNYSSELNVNALELDDSALYLCASSLGGTGGYNEQFFGPGTRLTVL.

The CDR3 reads CASSHLGNTIYF. DNA of the CDR3: TGTGCCAGCAGCCACCTCGGAAACACCATATATTTT. The J gene is TRBJ1-3, the V gene TRBV3-1 (or the pseudogene TRBV3-2); D call uncertain. This CDR3 is built from 12 residues. Per germline, CDR1 LGHDT and CDR2 YNNKEL (reference sequence). V lost 3 bases and J lost 4, with 4 bases in between.

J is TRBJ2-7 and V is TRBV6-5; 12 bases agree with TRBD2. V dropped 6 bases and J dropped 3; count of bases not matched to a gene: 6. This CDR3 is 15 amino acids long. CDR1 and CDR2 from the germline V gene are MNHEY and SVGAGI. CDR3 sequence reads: CASRPGLAGSYEQYF. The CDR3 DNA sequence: TGTGCCAGCAGGCCCGGACTAGCGGGGAGCTACGAGCAGTACTTC.

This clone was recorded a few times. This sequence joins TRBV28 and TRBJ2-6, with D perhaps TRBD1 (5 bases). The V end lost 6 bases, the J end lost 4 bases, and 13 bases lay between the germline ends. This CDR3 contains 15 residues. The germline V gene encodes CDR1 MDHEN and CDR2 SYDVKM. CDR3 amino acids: CASRGTGWGANVLTF. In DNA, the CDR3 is TGTGCCAGCAGGGGAACAGGCTGGGGGGCCAACGTCCTGACTTTC.

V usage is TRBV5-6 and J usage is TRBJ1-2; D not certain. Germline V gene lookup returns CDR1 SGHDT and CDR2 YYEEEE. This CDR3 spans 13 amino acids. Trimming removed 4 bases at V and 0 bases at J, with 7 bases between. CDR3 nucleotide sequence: TGTGCCAGCAGCCTCCGGGCTAACTATGGCTACACCTTC. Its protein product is CASSLRANYGYTF.